This TCR beta chain originates from a study of identical twins. General study findings and limits: Its conclusions, products of cross-sectional statistical analysis, did not come from following the same donors. Among out-of-frame alpha sequences shared by twins, low generation probability occurred in excess. Sharing of beta out-of-frame sequences by twins showed a weaker excess.

This CDR3 comprises 14 residues. Trimming cost V 7 bases and J 5 bases, with 12 bases left between them. Germline-derived CDR1 and CDR2 are SNHLY and FYNNEI. All donors comprised healthy Caucasians. In TCRdb, the 5' RACE reads were re-called with MiXCR into one record per CDR3 protein. Of 1,800,000 or so distinct CDR3 sequences listed, 25% to 35% are singletons. A note on this clonotype: As yet, its antigen is unknown.

The material sequenced was cord blood. The V gene is TRBV2, the J gene TRBJ1-6, with no clear D. The TCR originated in a newborn girl in good health. CDR3 nucleotide sequence: TGTGCCAGCACTGTCCGGACGGATAATTCACCCCTCCACTTT. It encodes CASTVRTDNSPLHF.